This is a list of T cell receptor beta chains from one sample in a study of T cells after posttransplantation cyclophosphamide. Data came from immunoSEQ multiplex PCR; TCRdb stores just in-frame clones and leaves some out. The repertoire has 25,000 to 30,000 clones, none seen only once; the ten largest take around 3%. The sample comprised PBMCs. These TCRs come from a woman aged 55-69 years in good health, CMV-negative, and a related stem cell transplant donor. CDR3s include the opening cysteine and the closing phenylalanine or tryptophan. D genes are given only for firm matches. Some rows mark clone size as missing; the rest say once, few, many or name a class of expanded clone.

clone_size	v_call	d_call	j_call	cdr3_length	cdr3_aa	cdr3_nt
many	TRBV11-2	-	TRBJ2-4	16	CASSPIGYQSKNIQYF	TGTGCCAGCAGCCCGATCGGGTACCAATCGAAAAACATTCAGTACTTC
few	TRBV30	TRBD1	TRBJ1-5	14	CAWDREGGLQPQHF	TGTGCCTGGGACAGGGAGGGCGGCCTTCAGCCCCAGCATTTT
many	TRBV7-9	TRBD1	TRBJ1-2	14	CASSSFDRVKGYTF	TGTGCCAGCAGCTCCTTCGACAGGGTAAAAGGCTACACCTTC
many	TRBV5-1	TRBD2	TRBJ2-7	13	CASSLSGRNEQYF	TGCGCCAGCAGCCTTAGCGGGAGGAACGAGCAGTACTTC
few	TRBV28	TRBD2	TRBJ2-4	13	CASSTGGENIQYF	TGTGCCAGCAGTACCGGGGGGGAAAACATTCAGTACTTC
many	TRBV2	-	TRBJ1-5	13	CASSDQGYQPQHF	TGTGCCAGCAGTGATCAGGGATATCAGCCCCAGCATTTT
few	TRBV12-3/TRBV12-4	TRBD1	TRBJ1-2	12	CASRQGGQGYTF	TGTGCCAGCAGGCAGGGGGGACAAGGCTACACCTTC
few	TRBV20-1	-	TRBJ1-2	11	CSARPGSGYTF	TGCAGTGCTAGACCGGGGAGCGGCTACACCTTC
many	TRBV7-2	-	TRBJ2-1	15	CASSPAGSSYNEQFF	TGTGCCAGCAGCCCAGCGGGTAGCTCCTACAATGAGCAGTTCTTC
many	TRBV6-1	-	TRBJ2-1	14	CASSPAGAYNEQFF	TGTGCCAGCAGTCCGGCGGGTGCCTACAATGAGCAGTTCTTC
many	TRBV19	-	TRBJ1-5	16	CASRINTGFSNQPQHF	TGTGCCAGTAGAATCAATACCGGGTTCAGCAATCAGCCCCAGCATTTT
medium-sized	TRBV7-9	-	TRBJ1-4	16	CASSLATVATNEKLFF	TGTGCCAGCAGCTTAGCGACAGTTGCAACTAATGAAAAACTGTTTTTT
few	TRBV12-3/TRBV12-4	-	TRBJ2-6	14	CASRSTGTSTVLTF	TGTGCCAGCAGATCCACAGGGACCTCTACCGTCCTGACTTTC
many	TRBV12-3/TRBV12-4	TRBD2	TRBJ2-1	16	CASSFRGAGGPNEQFF	TGTGCCAGCAGTTTTAGAGGCGCGGGAGGGCCCAATGAGCAGTTCTTC
many	TRBV13	-	TRBJ1-2	15	CASSLGDTRSYGYTF	TGTGCCAGCAGCTTAGGTGACACCCGCTCCTATGGCTACACCTTC
many	TRBV19	-	TRBJ1-4	15	CASSRARLTNEKLFF	TGTGCCAGTAGTAGGGCTCGCCTTACTAATGAAAAACTGTTTTTT
few	TRBV27	-	TRBJ1-2	13	CASTSLGNYGYTF	TGTGCCAGCACCTCCCTAGGAAACTATGGCTACACCTTC
-	TRBV6-2/TRBV6-3	TRBD1	TRBJ2-5	15	CASSYPGQFPETQYF	TGTGCCAGCAGTTACCCGGGACAGTTCCCGGAGACCCAGTACTTC
many	TRBV10-1	TRBD1	TRBJ2-2	14	CASSANRGYGELFF	TGCGCCAGCAGTGCGAACAGGGGGTACGGGGAGCTGTTTTTT
many	TRBV6-2/TRBV6-3	-	TRBJ1-5	14	CASSRTGQRQPQHF	TGTGCCAGCAGCCGCACAGGGCAACGGCAGCCCCAGCATTTT
few	TRBV29-1	-	TRBJ1-1	13	CSVESRVNTEAFF	TGCAGCGTTGAATCCCGCGTGAACACTGAAGCTTTCTTT
many	TRBV12-3/TRBV12-4	TRBD2	TRBJ2-1	14	CASSRLAGGYEQFF	TGTGCCAGCAGTCGACTAGCGGGGGGCTATGAGCAGTTCTTC
many	TRBV6-1	TRBD1	TRBJ2-1	15	CASSRTGTAYNEQFF	TGTGCCAGCAGTCGGACAGGAACGGCCTACAATGAGCAGTTCTTC
many	TRBV18	TRBD1	TRBJ2-4	16	CASSPRDREVKNIQYF	TGTGCCAGCTCACCCCGGGACAGGGAGGTCAAAAACATTCAGTACTTC
-	TRBV18	TRBD2	TRBJ2-3	15	CASSNNGGDTDTQYF	TGTGCCAGCTCAAATAACGGGGGGGACACAGATACGCAGTATTTT
-	TRBV9	-	TRBJ2-3	13	CASSEPPTDTQYF	TGTGCCAGCAGCGAGCCACCTACAGATACGCAGTATTTT
few	TRBV5-6	TRBD2	TRBJ2-1	11	CASSVGTRQFF	TGTGCCAGCAGCGTGGGGACTAGGCAGTTCTTC
many	TRBV19	-	TRBJ2-7	14	CASSNDRFPYEQYF	TGTGCCAGTTCTAATGACAGGTTCCCCTACGAGCAGTACTTC
many	TRBV6-5	-	TRBJ1-1	15	CASRPMDIVNTEAFF	TGTGCCAGCAGACCCATGGACATCGTGAACACTGAAGCTTTCTTT
few	TRBV11-3	-	TRBJ2-3	17	CASSSTPVDPGTDTQYF	TGTGCCAGCAGCTCCACCCCGGTCGATCCTGGCACAGATACGCAGTATTTT
few	TRBV6-2/TRBV6-3	-	TRBJ2-3	14	CASSYVVATDTQYF	TGTGCCAGCAGTTACGTAGTAGCGACAGATACGCAGTATTTT
many	TRBV10-1	-	TRBJ1-5	13	CASIGGPSQPQHF	TGCGCCAGCATCGGGGGGCCTAGTCAGCCCCAGCATTTT
many	TRBV9	TRBD2	TRBJ2-5	14	CASSEASGGGTQYF	TGTGCCAGCAGCGAGGCTAGCGGGGGCGGGACCCAGTACTTC
many	TRBV27	TRBD1	TRBJ1-2	16	CASSLSGTGGLYGYTF	TGTGCCAGCAGTTTATCGGGGACAGGGGGCCTCTATGGCTACACCTTC
many	TRBV6-5	-	TRBJ2-7	15	CASSYSSPPYYEQYF	TGTGCCAGCAGTTACTCGAGCCCACCCTACTACGAGCAGTACTTC
many	TRBV14	-	TRBJ1-1	13	CASSQTRGTEAFF	TGTGCCAGCAGCCAAACTCGGGGCACTGAAGCTTTCTTT
many	TRBV7-2	-	TRBJ2-7	14	CASSLSTGPYEQYF	TGTGCCAGCAGCTTAAGTACAGGACCCTACGAGCAGTACTTC
-	TRBV5-1	-	TRBJ2-2	14	CASSTTQGNGELFF	TGCGCCAGCAGCACAACACAGGGCAACGGGGAGCTGTTTTTT
many	TRBV6-5	TRBD2	TRBJ2-7	15	CASRERTSGIPEQYF	TGTGCCAGCAGGGAAAGGACTAGCGGGATTCCCGAGCAGTACTTC
many	TRBV5-4	-	TRBJ1-2	18	CASSLEIRTAITNYGYTF	TGTGCCAGCAGCTTGGAGATCCGGACTGCTATTACTAACTATGGCTACACCTTC
-	TRBV19	TRBD1	TRBJ1-2	17	CASSPRTGGNTNYGYTF	TGTGCCAGTAGTCCCCGGACAGGGGGGAATACTAACTATGGCTACACCTTC
few	TRBV6-2/TRBV6-3	TRBD2	TRBJ2-5	16	CASSYDQREIRETQYF	TGTGCCAGCAGTTACGATCAGCGGGAGATCAGAGAGACCCAGTACTTC
many	TRBV28	-	TRBJ2-3	14	CASSHTTGTDTQYF	TGTGCCAGCAGCCATACAACAGGCACAGATACGCAGTATTTT
many	TRBV2	-	TRBJ2-7	12	CASSDRDYEQYF	TGTGCCAGCAGTGACAGAGACTACGAGCAGTACTTC
many	TRBV10-1	TRBD2	TRBJ2-5	15	CASSATSGGQETQYF	TGCGCCAGCAGTGCCACTAGCGGGGGCCAAGAGACCCAGTACTTC
many	TRBV6-4	-	TRBJ2-6	16	CASSESQRSGANVLTF	TGTGCCAGCAGCGAGTCCCAGCGCTCTGGGGCCAACGTCCTGACTTTC
many	TRBV9	TRBD2	TRBJ2-3	15	CASSVGSGNTDTQYF	TGTGCCAGCAGCGTAGGTAGCGGGAACACAGATACGCAGTATTTT
-	TRBV9	TRBD1	TRBJ1-1	15	CASSVDRGGDTEAFF	TGTGCCAGCAGCGTCGACAGGGGCGGGGACACTGAAGCTTTCTTT
few	TRBV7-7	TRBD1	TRBJ2-5	14	CASSSTGGRETQYF	TGTGCTAGCAGCTCGACAGGGGGCCGTGAGACCCAGTACTTC
-	TRBV27	TRBD2	TRBJ2-3	18	CASRTGTSGAVSTDTQYF	TGTGCCAGCAGGACCGGGACTAGCGGGGCCGTTAGCACAGATACGCAGTATTTT
many	TRBV11-2	TRBD1	TRBJ2-7	14	CASSLQGAFYEQYF	TGTGCCAGCAGCTTACAGGGGGCCTTCTACGAGCAGTACTTC
few	TRBV24-1	-	TRBJ1-2	14	CATSDPGGNYGYTF	TGTGCCACCAGTGATCCCGGGGGGAACTATGGCTACACCTTC
many	TRBV12-3/TRBV12-4	TRBD2	TRBJ2-1	15	CASSSGLAGVDEQFF	TGTGCCAGCAGTTCAGGACTAGCGGGGGTTGATGAGCAGTTCTTC
many	TRBV5-5	-	TRBJ1-4	13	CASSFSREGKLFF	TGTGCCAGCAGCTTTAGCAGGGAGGGAAAACTGTTTTTT
many	TRBV30	-	TRBJ2-7	12	CAWSVGVYEQYF	TGTGCCTGGAGTGTAGGGGTCTACGAGCAGTACTTC
many	TRBV5-1	-	TRBJ1-1	14	CASSLGVGATEAFF	TGCGCCAGCAGCTTGGGCGTTGGGGCCACTGAAGCTTTCTTT
many	TRBV6-5	TRBD1	TRBJ1-6	15	CASSYDRGQNSPLHF	TGTGCCAGCAGCTACGACAGGGGGCAAAATTCACCCCTCCACTTT
many	TRBV12-3/TRBV12-4	-	TRBJ1-3	14	CASSLVGPSRAIYF	TGTGCCAGCAGTTTGGTGGGGCCTTCTCGCGCCATATATTTT
many	TRBV6-4	-	TRBJ2-7	14	CASSETTGSGEQYF	TGTGCCAGCAGTGAAACTACAGGGTCAGGCGAGCAGTACTTC
few	TRBV6-1	TRBD1	TRBJ2-7	18	CASSEAGQGFSRVYEQYF	TGTGCCAGCAGTGAAGCTGGACAGGGCTTCTCAAGGGTCTACGAGCAGTACTTC